The TCR beta chain described here comes from a study of T cell repertoires in cytomegalovirus infection. In the study overall: Shared public TCR beta signatures pointed to both CMV infection and a matching HLA type.

Overall study findings and caveats: Totalled public TCR beta family frequency picked out people who carried CMV plus the relevant HLA. Across the ex vivo response, the dominant clonotypes were HLA-C-restricted CMV-specific TCR beta clonotypes.

The ends were cut back, 11 bases at V and 1 base at J, with 14 bases in the middle. The CDR3 totals 13 residues. CDR1 and CDR2 from the germline V gene are SGHNT and YENEEA. One entry per CDR3 protein results from TCRdb running MiXCR on the reads. The sample consists of around 180,000 distinct CDR3 sequences, 28% of them appearing once. In its sample, this clonotype was seen a few times. Its target is unknown. The chain uses TRBV11-3 and TRBJ1-1; D gene unclear. The clonotype originates from a human donor in good health (CMV status not recorded). Some clones in this sample may be carry-over from other donors' samples. Sequencing used PBMCs. The CDR3 DNA reads as TGTGCCTCAAGGGCTGGGAGGAACACTGAAGCTTTCTTT. Its protein product is CASRAGRNTEAFF.